This TCR beta chain was identified in a study of spatial heterogeneity in lung cancer. The overall study: Raw sequencing reads included, on average, more than 9.5 appearances of each unique TCR and UMI combination.

This clonotype was picked up a small number of times. Each CDR3 protein is one row after TCRdb ran MiXCR on the 5' RACE reads. The sample holds some 7,800 distinct CDR3 sequences, around 8.6% seen once. The time point is: sample taken at primary tumor resection. Sequencing of whole RNA from tumor, nontumor lung or frozen PBMC involved no sorting. The CDR3 length is 15 residues. Germline CDR1 and CDR2: LNHDA and SQIVND (reference sequence). The V gene lost 4 bases and the J gene lost 0 bases, with 10 bases spanning the gap. J is TRBJ2-1 and V is TRBV19, with a possible D match to TRBD1 (5 bases). This sequence originates from a male donor with early-stage non-small cell lung cancer. The sample was PBMCs, taken at surgery. The CDR3, as DNA: TGTGCCAGTAGTACCAGGGAAAGCTCCTACAATGAGCAGTTCTTC. Translated, it gives CASSTRESSYNEQFF.